This record covers a single T cell receptor beta chain. This CDR3 is 13 amino acids long. CDR1 is SGHVS and CDR2 is FNYEAQ in the germline V gene. Trimming cost V 3 bases and J 6 bases, with 9 bases left between them. Sequencing used immunoSEQ multiplex PCR; TCRdb keeps in-frame clones, though not all of them. The sample contains 100,000 to 150,000 clones, roughly four fifths of which appear only once. This entry is derived from a study of blood T cell repertoires in COVID-19. Across the study: Acute-phase and convalescent COVID-19 samples originated in the United States, Italy and Spain. The cDNA or gDNA used as material had been derived from T cells, B-cell-depleted T cells, or PBMCs.

The clonotype originates from a woman aged 45-59 years with acute or convalescent COVID-19. This chain connects TRBV7-6 to TRBJ2-1; D not resolved. Sequences were obtained from peripheral blood. CDR3 in amino acids: CASSFGGFNEQFF. For the CDR3, the DNA is TGTGCCAGCAGCTTTGGCGGTTTCAATGAGCAGTTCTTC.